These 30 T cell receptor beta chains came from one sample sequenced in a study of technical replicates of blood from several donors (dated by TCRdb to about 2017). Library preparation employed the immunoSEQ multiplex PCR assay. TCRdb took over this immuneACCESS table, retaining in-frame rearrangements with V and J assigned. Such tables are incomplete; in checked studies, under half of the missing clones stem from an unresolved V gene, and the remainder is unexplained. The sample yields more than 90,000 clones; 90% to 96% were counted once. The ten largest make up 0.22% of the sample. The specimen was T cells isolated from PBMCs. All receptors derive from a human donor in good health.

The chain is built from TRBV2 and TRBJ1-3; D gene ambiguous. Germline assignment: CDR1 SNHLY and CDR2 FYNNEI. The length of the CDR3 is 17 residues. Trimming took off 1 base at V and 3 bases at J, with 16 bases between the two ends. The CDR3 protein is CASSEVRRGNLGNTIYF. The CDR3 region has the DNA TGTGCCAGCAGTGAAGTACGGAGAGGCAACCTTGGAAACACCATATATTTT.

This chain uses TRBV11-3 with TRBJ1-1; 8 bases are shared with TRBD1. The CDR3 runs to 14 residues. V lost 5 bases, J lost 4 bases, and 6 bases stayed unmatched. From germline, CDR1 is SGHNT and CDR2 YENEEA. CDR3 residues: CASSRQGRGTEAFF. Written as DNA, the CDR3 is TGTGCCAGCAGCCGACAGGGGAGAGGCACTGAAGCTTTCTTT.

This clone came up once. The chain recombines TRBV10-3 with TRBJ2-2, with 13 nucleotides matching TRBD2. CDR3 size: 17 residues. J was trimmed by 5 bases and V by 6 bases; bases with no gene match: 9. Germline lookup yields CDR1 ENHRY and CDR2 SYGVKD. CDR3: CAIRSGLAGSGTGELFF. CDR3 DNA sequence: TGTGCCATCAGATCGGGACTAGCGGGGTCGGGTACCGGGGAGCTGTTTTTT.

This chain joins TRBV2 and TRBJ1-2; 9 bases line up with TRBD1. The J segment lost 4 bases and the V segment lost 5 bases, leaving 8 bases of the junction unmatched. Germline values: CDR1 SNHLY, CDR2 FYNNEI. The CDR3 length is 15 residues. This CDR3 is CASSPRTGEVYGYTF. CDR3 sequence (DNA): TGTGCCAGCAGTCCTAGGACAGGGGAGGTCTATGGCTACACCTTC.

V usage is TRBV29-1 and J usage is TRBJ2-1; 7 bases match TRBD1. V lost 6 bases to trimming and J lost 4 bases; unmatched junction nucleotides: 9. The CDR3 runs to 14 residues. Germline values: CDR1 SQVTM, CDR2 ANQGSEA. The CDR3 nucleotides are TGCAGCGTCTCGGCGAGGGGGCCTTACAATGAGCAGTTCTTC. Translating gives CSVSARGPYNEQFF.

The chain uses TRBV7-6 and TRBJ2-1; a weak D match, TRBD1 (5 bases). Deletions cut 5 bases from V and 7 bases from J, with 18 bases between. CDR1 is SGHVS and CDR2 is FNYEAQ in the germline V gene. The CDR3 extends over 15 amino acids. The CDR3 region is CASSHIYKGRNEQFF. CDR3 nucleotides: TGTGCCAGCAGCCACATTTACAAGGGGCGGAATGAGCAGTTCTTC.

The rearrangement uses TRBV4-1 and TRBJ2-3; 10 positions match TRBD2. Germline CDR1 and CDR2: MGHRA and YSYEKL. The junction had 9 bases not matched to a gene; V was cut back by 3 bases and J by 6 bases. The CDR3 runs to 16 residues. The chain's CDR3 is CASSQTPPAGGDTQYF. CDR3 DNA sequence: TGCGCCAGCAGCCAGACCCCGCCAGCGGGAGGGGATACGCAGTATTTT.

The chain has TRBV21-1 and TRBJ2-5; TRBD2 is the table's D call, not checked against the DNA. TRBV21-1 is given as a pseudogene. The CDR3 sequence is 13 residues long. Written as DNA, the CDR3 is TGTGCCAGCAGACAACTAGCGGACGAGACCCAGTACTTC. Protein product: CASRQLADETQYF.

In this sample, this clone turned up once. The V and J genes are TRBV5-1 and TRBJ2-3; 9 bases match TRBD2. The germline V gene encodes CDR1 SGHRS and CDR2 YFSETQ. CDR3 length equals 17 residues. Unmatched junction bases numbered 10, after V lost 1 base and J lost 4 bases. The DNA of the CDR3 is TGCGCCAGCAGCTTGCTTAGGAGCGGGGGGAGGGCAGATACGCAGTATTTT. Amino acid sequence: CASSLLRSGGRADTQYF.

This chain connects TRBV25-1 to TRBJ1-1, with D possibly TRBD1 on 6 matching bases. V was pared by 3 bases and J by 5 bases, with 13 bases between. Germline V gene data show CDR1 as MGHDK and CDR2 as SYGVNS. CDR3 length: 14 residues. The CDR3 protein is CASSEIGGRTEAFF. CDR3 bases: TGTGCCAGCAGTGAGATAGGGGGAAGGACTGAAGCTTTCTTT.

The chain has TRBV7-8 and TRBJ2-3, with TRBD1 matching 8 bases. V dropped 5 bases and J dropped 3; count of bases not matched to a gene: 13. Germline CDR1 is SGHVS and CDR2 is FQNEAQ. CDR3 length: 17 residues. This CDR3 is CASSPPGSTGGTDTQYF. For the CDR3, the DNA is TGTGCCAGCAGCCCACCCGGTTCCACAGGGGGAACAGATACGCAGTATTTT.

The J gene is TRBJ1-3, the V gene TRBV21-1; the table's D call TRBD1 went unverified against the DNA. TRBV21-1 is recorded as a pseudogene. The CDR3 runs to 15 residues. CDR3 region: CASSIQGETGNTIYF. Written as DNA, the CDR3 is TGTGCCAGCAGCATCCAGGGGGAAACTGGAAACACCATATATTTT.

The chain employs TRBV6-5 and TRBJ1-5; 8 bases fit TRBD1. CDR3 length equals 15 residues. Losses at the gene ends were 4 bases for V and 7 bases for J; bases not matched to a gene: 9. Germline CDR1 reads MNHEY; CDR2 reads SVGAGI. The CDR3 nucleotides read TGTGCCAGCAGTTCGGGACAGGCGTTGCACCAGCCCCAGCATTTT. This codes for CASSSGQALHQPQHF.

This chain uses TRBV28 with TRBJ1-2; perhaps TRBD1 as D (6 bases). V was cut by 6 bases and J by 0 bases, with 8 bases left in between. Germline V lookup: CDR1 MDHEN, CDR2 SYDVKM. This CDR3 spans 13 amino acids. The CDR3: CASRQGTNYGYTF. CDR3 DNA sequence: TGTGCCAGCAGACAGGGTACTAACTATGGCTACACCTTC.

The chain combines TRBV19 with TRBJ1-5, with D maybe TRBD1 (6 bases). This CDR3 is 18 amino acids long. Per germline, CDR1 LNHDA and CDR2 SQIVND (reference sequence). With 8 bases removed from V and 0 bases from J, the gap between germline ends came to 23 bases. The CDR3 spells CASSTTGFPRGSNQPQHF. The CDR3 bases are TGTGCCAGTTCCACAACAGGGTTCCCACGTGGTAGCAATCAGCCCCAGCATTTT.

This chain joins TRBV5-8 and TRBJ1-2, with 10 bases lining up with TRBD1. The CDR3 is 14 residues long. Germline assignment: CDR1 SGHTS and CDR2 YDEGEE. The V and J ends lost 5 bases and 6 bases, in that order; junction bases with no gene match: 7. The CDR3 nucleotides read TGTGCCAGCAGGTGGGACAGGGGACCCCATGGCTACACCTTC. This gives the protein CASRWDRGPHGYTF.

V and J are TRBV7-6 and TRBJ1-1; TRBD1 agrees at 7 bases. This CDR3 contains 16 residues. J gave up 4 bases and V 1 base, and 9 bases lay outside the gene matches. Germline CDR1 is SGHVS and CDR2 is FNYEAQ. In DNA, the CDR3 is TGTGCCAGCAGCTTAGGCCCGAGGGGGCGTGGCACTGAAGCTTTCTTT. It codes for CASSLGPRGRGTEAFF.

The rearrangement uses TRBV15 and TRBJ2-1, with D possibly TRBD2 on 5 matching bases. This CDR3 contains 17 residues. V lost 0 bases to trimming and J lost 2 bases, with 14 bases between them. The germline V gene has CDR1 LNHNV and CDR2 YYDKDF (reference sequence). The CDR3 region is CATSRDEFGEPYNEQFF. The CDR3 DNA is TGTGCCACCAGCAGAGATGAATTCGGGGAGCCCTACAATGAGCAGTTCTTC.

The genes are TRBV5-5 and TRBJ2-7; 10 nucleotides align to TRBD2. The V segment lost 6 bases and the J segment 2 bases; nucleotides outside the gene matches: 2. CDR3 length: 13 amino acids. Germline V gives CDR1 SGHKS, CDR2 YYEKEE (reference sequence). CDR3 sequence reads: CASNLAGAYEQYF. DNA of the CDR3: TGTGCCAGCAACCTAGCGGGAGCCTACGAGCAGTACTTC.

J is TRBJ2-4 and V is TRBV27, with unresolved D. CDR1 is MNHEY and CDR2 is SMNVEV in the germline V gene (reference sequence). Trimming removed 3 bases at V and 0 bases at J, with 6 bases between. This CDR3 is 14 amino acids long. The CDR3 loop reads CASSLRSAKNIQYF. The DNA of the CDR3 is TGTGCCAGCAGTTTGAGGTCAGCCAAAAACATTCAGTACTTC.

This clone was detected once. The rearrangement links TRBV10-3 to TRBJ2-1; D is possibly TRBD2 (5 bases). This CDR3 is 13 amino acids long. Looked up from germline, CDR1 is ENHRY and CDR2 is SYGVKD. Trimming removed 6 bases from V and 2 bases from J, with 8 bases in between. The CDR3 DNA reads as TGTGCCATCAGGGACTCTACCTACAATGAGCAGTTCTTC. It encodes CAIRDSTYNEQFF.

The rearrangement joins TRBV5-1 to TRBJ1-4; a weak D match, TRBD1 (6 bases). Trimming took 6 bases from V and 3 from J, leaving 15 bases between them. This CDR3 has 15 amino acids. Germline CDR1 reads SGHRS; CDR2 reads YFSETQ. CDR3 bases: TGCGCCAGCAAGAGGCAGGGGTCGGCTAATGAAAAACTGTTTTTT. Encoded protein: CASKRQGSANEKLFF.

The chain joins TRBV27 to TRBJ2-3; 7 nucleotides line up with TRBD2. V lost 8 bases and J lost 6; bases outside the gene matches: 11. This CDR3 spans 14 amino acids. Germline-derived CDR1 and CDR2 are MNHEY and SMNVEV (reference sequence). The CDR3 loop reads CASGKEGRVDTQYF. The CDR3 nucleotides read TGTGCCAGCGGAAAGGAGGGGAGGGTTGATACGCAGTATTTT.

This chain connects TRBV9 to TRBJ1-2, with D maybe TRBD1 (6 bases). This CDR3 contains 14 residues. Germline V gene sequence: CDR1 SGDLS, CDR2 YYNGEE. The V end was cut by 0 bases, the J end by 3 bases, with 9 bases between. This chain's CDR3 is CASSVASGDYGYTF. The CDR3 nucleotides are TGTGCCAGCAGCGTAGCTTCAGGGGACTATGGCTACACCTTC.

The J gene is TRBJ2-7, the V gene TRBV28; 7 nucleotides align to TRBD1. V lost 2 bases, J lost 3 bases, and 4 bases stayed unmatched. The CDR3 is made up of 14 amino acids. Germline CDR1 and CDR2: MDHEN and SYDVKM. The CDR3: CASSLVTGVYEQYF. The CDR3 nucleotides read TGTGCCAGCAGTTTAGTTACAGGGGTCTACGAGCAGTACTTC.

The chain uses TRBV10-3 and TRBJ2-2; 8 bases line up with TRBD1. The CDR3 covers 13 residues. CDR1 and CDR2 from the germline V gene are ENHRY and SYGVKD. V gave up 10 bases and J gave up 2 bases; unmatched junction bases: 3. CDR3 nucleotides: TGTGCCACCGGACAGGGCAACACCGGGGAGCTGTTTTTT. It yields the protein CATGQGNTGELFF.

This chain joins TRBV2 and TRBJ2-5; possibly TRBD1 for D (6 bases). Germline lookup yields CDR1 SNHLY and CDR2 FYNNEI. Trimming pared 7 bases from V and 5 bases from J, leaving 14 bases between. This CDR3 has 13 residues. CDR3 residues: CASNQGLGETQYF. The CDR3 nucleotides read TGTGCCAGCAACCAGGGGCTAGGGGAGACCCAGTACTTC.

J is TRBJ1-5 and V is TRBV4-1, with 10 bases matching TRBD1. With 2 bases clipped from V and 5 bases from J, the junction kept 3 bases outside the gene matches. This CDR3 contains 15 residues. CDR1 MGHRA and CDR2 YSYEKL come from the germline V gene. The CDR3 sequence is CASSQTGTGDQPQHF. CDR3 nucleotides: TGCGCCAGCAGCCAAACCGGGACAGGGGATCAGCCCCAGCATTTT.

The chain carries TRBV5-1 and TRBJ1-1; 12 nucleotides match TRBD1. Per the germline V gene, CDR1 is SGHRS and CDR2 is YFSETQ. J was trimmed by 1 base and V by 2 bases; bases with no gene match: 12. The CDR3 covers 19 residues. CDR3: CASSFPGTGGVVPNTEAFF. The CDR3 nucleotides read TGCGCCAGCAGCTTCCCCGGGACAGGGGGCGTCGTTCCGAACACTGAAGCTTTCTTT.

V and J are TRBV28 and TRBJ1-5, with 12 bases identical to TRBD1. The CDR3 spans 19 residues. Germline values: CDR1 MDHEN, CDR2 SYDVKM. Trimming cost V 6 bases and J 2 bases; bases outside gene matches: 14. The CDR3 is CASSRLPGQGAAGNQPQHF. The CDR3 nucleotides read TGTGCCAGCAGCCGTCTACCGGGACAGGGGGCAGCTGGCAATCAGCCCCAGCATTTT. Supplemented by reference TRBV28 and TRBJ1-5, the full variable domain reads DVKVTQSSRYLVKRTGEKVFLECVQDMDHENMFWYRQDPGLGLRLIYFSYDVKMKEKGDIPEGYSVSREKKERFSLILESASTNQTSMYLCASSRLPGQGAAGNQPQHFGDGTRLSIL.